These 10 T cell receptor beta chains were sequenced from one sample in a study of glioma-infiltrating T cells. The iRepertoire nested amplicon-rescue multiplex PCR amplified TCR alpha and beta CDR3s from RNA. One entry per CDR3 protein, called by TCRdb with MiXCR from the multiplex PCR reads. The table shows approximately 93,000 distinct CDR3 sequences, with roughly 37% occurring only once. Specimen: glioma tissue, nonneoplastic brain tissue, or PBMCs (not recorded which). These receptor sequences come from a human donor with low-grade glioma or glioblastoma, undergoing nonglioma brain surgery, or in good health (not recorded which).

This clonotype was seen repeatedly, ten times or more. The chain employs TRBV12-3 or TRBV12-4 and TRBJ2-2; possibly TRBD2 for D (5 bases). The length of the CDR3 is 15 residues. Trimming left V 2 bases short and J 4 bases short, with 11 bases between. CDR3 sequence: CASSLRGASTGELFF. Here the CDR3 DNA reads TGTGCCAGCAGTTTACGGGGAGCGTCCACCGGGGAGCTGTTTTTT.

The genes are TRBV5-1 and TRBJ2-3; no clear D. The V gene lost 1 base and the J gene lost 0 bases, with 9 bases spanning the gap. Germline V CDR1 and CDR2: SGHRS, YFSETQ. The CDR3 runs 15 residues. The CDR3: CASSLRLPSTDTQYF. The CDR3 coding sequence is TGCGCCAGCAGCTTGCGGCTACCTAGCACAGATACGCAGTATTTT.

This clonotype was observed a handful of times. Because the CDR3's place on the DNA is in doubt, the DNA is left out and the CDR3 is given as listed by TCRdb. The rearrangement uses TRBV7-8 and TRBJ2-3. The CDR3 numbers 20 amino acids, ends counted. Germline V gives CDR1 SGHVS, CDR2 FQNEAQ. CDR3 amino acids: CASSFYICSARSSSTDTQYF.

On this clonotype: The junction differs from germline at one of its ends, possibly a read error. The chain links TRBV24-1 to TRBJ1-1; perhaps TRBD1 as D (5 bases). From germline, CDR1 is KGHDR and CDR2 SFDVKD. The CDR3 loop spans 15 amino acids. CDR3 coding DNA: TGTGCTACCAGTGGAACCCAGGGTGCGGACACTGAAGCTTTCTTT. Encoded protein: CATSGTQGADTEAFF.

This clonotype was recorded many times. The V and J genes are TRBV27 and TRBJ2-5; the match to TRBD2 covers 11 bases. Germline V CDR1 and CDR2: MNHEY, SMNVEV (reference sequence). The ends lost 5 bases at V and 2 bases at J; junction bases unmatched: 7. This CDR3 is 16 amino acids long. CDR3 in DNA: TGTGCCAGCAGTCCGACTCCTAGCGGGGGGCAAGAGACCCAGTACTTC. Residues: CASSPTPSGGQETQYF.

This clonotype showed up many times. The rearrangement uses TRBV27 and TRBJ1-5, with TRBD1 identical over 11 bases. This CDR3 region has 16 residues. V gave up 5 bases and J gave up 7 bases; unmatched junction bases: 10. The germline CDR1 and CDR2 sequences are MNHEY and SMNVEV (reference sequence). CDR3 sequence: CASSRSGQGAYQPQHF. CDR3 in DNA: TGTGCCAGCAGTCGATCCGGACAGGGGGCTTACCAGCCCCAGCATTTT.

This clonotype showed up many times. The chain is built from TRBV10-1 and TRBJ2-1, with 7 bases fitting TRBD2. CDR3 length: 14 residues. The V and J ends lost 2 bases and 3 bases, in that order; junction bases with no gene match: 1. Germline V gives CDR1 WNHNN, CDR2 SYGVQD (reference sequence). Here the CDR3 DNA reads TGCGCCAGCAGTGAGCGGGGGGACTACAATGAGCAGTTCTTC. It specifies CASSERGDYNEQFF.

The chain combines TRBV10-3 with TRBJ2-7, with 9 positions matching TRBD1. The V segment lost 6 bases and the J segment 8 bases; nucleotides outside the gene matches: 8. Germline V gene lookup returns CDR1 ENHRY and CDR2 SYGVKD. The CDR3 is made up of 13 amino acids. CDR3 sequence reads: CAISGGQGHKQYF. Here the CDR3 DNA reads TGTGCCATCAGCGGGGGACAGGGCCACAAGCAGTACTTC.

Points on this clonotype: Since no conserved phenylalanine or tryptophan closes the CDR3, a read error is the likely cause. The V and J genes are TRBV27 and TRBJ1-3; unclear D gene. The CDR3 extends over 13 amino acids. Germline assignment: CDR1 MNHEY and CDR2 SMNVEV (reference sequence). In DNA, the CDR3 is TGTGCCAGCAAACGGAGCTCTGGAAACATCATATATTTA. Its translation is CASKRSSGNIIYL.

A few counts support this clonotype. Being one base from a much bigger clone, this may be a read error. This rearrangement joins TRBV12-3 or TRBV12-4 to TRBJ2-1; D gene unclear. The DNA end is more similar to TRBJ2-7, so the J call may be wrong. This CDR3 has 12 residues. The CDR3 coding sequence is TGTGCCAGCAGTTTATCCCGATACGAGCAGTACTTC. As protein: CASSLSRYEQYF.